This T cell receptor beta chain appears in the sequencing data of a study of T cell responses to AZD1222 COVID-19 vaccine. TCRdb's copy holds only in-frame clones and misses some; the assay was immunoSEQ multiplex PCR. The sample has over 100,000 clones, 85% to 90% seen once; the top ten hold more than 4.5%. Study conclusions and caveats: The study sampled repertoires only after the peak T cell response.

A word on this clone: Its antigen is undetermined.

The clonotype originates from an adult in good health. The sequences come from peripheral blood, collected on day 0 of AZD1222 vaccination.

The CDR3 nucleotides are TGTGCCAGCAGCCACCGCACCCGGCTAGCGGGGGGGTTAAGCTCCTACAATGAGCAGTTCTTC. Protein sequence: CASSHRTRLAGGLSSYNEQFF. The chain links TRBV3-1 (or the pseudogene TRBV3-2) to TRBJ2-1; TRBD2 aligns across 12 bases. CDR3 size: 21 residues. Trimming at V came to 3 bases and at J to 0 bases, leaving 15 bases not matched to a gene. The germline V gene has CDR1 LGHDT and CDR2 YNNKEL (reference sequence).